This is a list of T cell receptor beta chains from one sample in a study of blood T cell repertoires in COVID-19. Assay used: immunoSEQ multiplex PCR; TCRdb lists only in-frame clones, some missing. Here the sample spans 650,000 to 800,000 clones, approximately 90% being singletons. The sequenced sample was peripheral blood. The receptor source for this set is a young woman with acute or convalescent COVID-19. The CDR3 runs from the conserved cysteine through the conserved F or W. A D gene is named only where the DNA matches it firmly. The size of a clone is reported for some rows only, either as once, few or many, or as a class for expanded clones.

TRBD1,TRBV27,TRBJ2-7,NA,TGTGCCAGCAGTTCGACGGGGACAGGGACCGAGCAGTACTTC,CASSSTGTGTEQYF
TRBD1,TRBV9,TRBJ1-2,NA,TGTGCCAGCAGCGGTAACAGGGGACCCTATGGCTACACCTTC,CASSGNRGPYGYTF
TRBD1,TRBV7-3,TRBJ2-2,NA,TGTGCCAGCAGCCCGAGGACAGGGAGAACCGGGGAGCTGTTTTTT,CASSPRTGRTGELFF
NA,TRBV27,TRBJ1-3,once,TGTGCCAGGCCTCTTACGGGGGGAGCTGGAAACACCATATATTTT,CARPLTGGAGNTIYF
NA,TRBV2,TRBJ1-1,NA,TGTGCCAGCATCTCAAGCCGGGTGAGTGAAGCTTTCTTT,CASISSRVSEAFF
TRBD1,TRBV4-1,TRBJ2-7,NA,TGCGCCAGCAGCCAAGATAGCGACAGGGGTGCCTACGAGCAGTACTTC,CASSQDSDRGAYEQYF
TRBD1,TRBV3-1/TRBV3-2,TRBJ2-7,NA,TGTGCCAGCAGCCTCGGACTGGACAGGGTCTACGAGCAGTACTTC,CASSLGLDRVYEQYF
TRBD1,TRBV7-2,TRBJ1-2,NA,TGTGCCAGCAGCCATCGGGACAGGGGGCGGAACTATGGCTACACCTTC,CASSHRDRGRNYGYTF
TRBD2,TRBV2,TRBJ2-3,NA,TGTGCCAGCAGTGATCGTGGCGGGGGACCGACAGATACGCAGTATTTT,CASSDRGGGPTDTQYF
TRBD1,TRBV18,TRBJ2-2,NA,TGTGCCAGCTCACCATTCGACAGGGTCACCGGGGAGCTGTTTTTT,CASSPFDRVTGELFF
NA,TRBV3-1/TRBV3-2,TRBJ1-2,once,TGTGCCAGCAGCCAAGATCTGAGGGGACTGGGCTATGGCTACACCTTC,CASSQDLRGLGYGYTF
TRBD1,TRBV5-1,TRBJ2-2,NA,TGCGCCACCTCACAGGGACAGCCGAACACCGGGGAGCTGTTTTTT,CATSQGQPNTGELFF
TRBD1,TRBV12-5,TRBJ1-5,NA,TGTGCTAGTGGTTTGGTTATCGACAGGGCGATCAATCAGCCCCAGCATTTT,CASGLVIDRAINQPQHF
NA,TRBV4-3,TRBJ2-7,NA,TGCGCCAGCAGCCAAGATAGCGCAGCCCGCTCCTACGAGCAGTACTTC,CASSQDSAARSYEQYF
NA,TRBV18,TRBJ1-1,NA,TGTGCCAGCTCACCCCCGGGGAGGTTCACTGAAGCTTTCTTT,CASSPPGRFTEAFF
NA,TRBV4-1,TRBJ2-5,NA,TGCGCCAGCAGCCAACGGGGGGCTTGGGAGACCCAGTACTTC,CASSQRGAWETQYF
NA,TRBV5-5,TRBJ1-5,NA,TGTGCCAGCAGCCCAAAAGGGGAAGCGCCCCAGCATTTT,CASSPKGEAPQHF
NA,TRBV19,TRBJ2-2,NA,TGTGCCAGTAGTAAGGGGGCCGGGGAGCTGTTTTTT,CASSKGAGELFF
TRBD2,TRBV7-9,TRBJ2-1,NA,TGTGCCAGCAGCTTCGTCAGCGGGGGGCCCGCCAATGAGCAGTTCTTC,CASSFVSGGPANEQFF
NA,TRBV14,TRBJ2-2,NA,TGTGCCAGCAGCCAAGTCAGACAGATATCCGGGGAGCTGTTTTTT,CASSQVRQISGELFF
TRBD1,TRBV4-1,TRBJ1-2,NA,TGCGCCAGCAGCCCCCAGGAGGGGGCGAAGGGCTATGGCTACACCTTC,CASSPQEGAKGYGYTF
TRBD2,TRBV27,TRBJ2-7,NA,TGTGCCAGTCGGGGTCGGGGGGGCGGAAGCTCCTACGAGCAGTACTTC,CASRGRGGGSSYEQYF
NA,TRBV7-9,TRBJ1-2,NA,TGTGCCAGCAGCTTCGACAGGAGTAACTATGGCTACACCTTC,CASSFDRSNYGYTF
TRBD1,TRBV4-1,TRBJ1-2,NA,TGCGCCAGCAGCCAAGAATCTCGGACAGGGGCGCAAGGCTACACCTTC,CASSQESRTGAQGYTF
NA,TRBV25-1,TRBJ1-6,NA,TGTGCCAGCAGTATAGACGGAGCCTATAATTCACCCCTCCACTTT,CASSIDGAYNSPLHF
TRBD1,TRBV5-3,TRBJ1-1,NA,TGTGCCAGAAGCTCCCCGGGACAGATGAACACTGAAGCTTTCTTT,CARSSPGQMNTEAFF
NA,TRBV4-3,TRBJ1-1,NA,TGCGCCAGCAGCCAATACCGAGTCCCGAACACTGAAGCTTTCTTT,CASSQYRVPNTEAFF
NA,TRBV5-5,TRBJ1-3,NA,TGTGCCAGCAGCTTGGACATCTCTGGAAACACCATATATTTT,CASSLDISGNTIYF
TRBD1,TRBV4-3,TRBJ2-3,once,TGCGCCAGCAGCCAAGATCGGAGAGGGGGCGCCACAGATACGCAGTATTTT,CASSQDRRGGATDTQYF
NA,TRBV9,TRBJ1-2,once,TGTGCCAGCAGCGTAGCAGGGAATCATGGCTACACCTTC,CASSVAGNHGYTF
TRBD1,TRBV6-1,TRBJ1-5,NA,TGTGCCAGCAGTGAGAGACAGGGGGGCATCTATAGCAATCAGCCCCAGCATTTT,CASSERQGGIYSNQPQHF
TRBD2,TRBV2,TRBJ2-7,once,TGTGCCAGCAGCCGACTAGCGGGTACCGAGCAGTACTTC,CASSRLAGTEQYF
NA,TRBV30,TRBJ1-1,NA,TGTGCCCTTCAATGGGGGGGGCTGGTCACTGAAGCTTTCTTT,CALQWGGLVTEAFF
TRBD1,TRBV27,TRBJ2-7,NA,TGTGCCAGCAGCCAGACAGGGCTCTACGAGCAGTACTTC,CASSQTGLYEQYF
TRBD1,TRBV4-3,TRBJ1-4,NA,TGCGCCAGCAGCCAGGCTACCGGGACAGGAGATGAAAAACTGTTTTTT,CASSQATGTGDEKLFF
NA,TRBV9,TRBJ1-5,NA,TGTGCCAGCAGCGTAAATCCGGGAACCAATCAGCCCCAGCATTTT,CASSVNPGTNQPQHF
NA,TRBV10-3,TRBJ1-1,NA,TGTGCCATCAGTGATGAGGGGAACACTGAAGCTTTCTTT,CAISDEGNTEAFF